These T cell receptor beta chains were read from a single sample in a study of blood T cell repertoires in COVID-19. TCRdb's copy holds only in-frame clones and misses some; the assay was immunoSEQ multiplex PCR. The sample has over 200,000 clones, around 88% seen once. Material: peripheral blood. The receptors derive from a man older than 75 with acute or convalescent COVID-19. Both conserved end residues are part of each CDR3. A D gene is named only where the DNA matches it firmly. Not all rows give a size; the values are once, few, many and, for expanded clones, a class.

D: TRBD1; J: TRBJ1-2; size: -; V: TRBV5-4; DNA: TGTGCCAGCAGTCCCGAGAACAGGGGACGGTATGGCTACACCTTC; CDR3: CASSPENRGRYGYTF
D: TRBD1; J: TRBJ1-6; size: few; V: TRBV6-5; DNA: TGTGCCAGCAGAGAGAGGACAGGGGGAAATTCACCCCTCCACTTT; CDR3: CASRERTGGNSPLHF
D: -; J: TRBJ2-5; size: -; V: TRBV3-1/TRBV3-2; DNA: TGTGCCAGCAGCCCGCCGGGGCAAGAGACCCAGTACTTC; CDR3: CASSPPGQETQYF
D: TRBD2; J: TRBJ2-7; size: -; V: TRBV6-6; DNA: TGTGCCAGTTCCGGGACTAGCACCTACGAGCAGTACTTC; CDR3: CASSGTSTYEQYF
D: TRBD1; J: TRBJ1-5; size: once; V: TRBV30; DNA: TGTGCCTGGAGTACGGGACAGGGCAATCAGCCCCAGCATTTT; CDR3: CAWSTGQGNQPQHF
D: TRBD2; J: TRBJ2-3; size: -; V: TRBV9; DNA: TGTGCCAGCAGCGTAGTCCCCCAAACTAGCGGGAGACTCCTAAGCACAGATACGCAGTATTTT; CDR3: CASSVVPQTSGRLLSTDTQYF
D: TRBD1; J: TRBJ2-2; size: -; V: TRBV10-3; DNA: TGTGCCATCAGTGAGTCGAGGGGGCCGGGGGAGCTGTTTTTT; CDR3: CAISESRGPGELFF
D: -; J: TRBJ1-3; size: -; V: TRBV18; DNA: TGTGCCAGCTCACCGCGAGCGGTCACCTCTGGAAACACCATATATTTT; CDR3: CASSPRAVTSGNTIYF
D: TRBD2; J: TRBJ2-5; size: -; V: TRBV5-1; DNA: TGCGCCAGCAGCTCCATTAGCGGGGGAGGCCAAGAGACCCAGTACTTC; CDR3: CASSSISGGGQETQYF
D: -; J: TRBJ1-3; size: -; V: TRBV3-1/TRBV3-2; DNA: TGTGCCAGCAGCCCCTCCTACAGCCCTGGAAACACCATATATTTT; CDR3: CASSPSYSPGNTIYF
D: TRBD1; J: TRBJ1-2; size: -; V: TRBV6-5; DNA: TGTGCCAGCAGGGGGGGACAGGGATTTATCTATGGCTACACCTTC; CDR3: CASRGGQGFIYGYTF
D: TRBD2; J: TRBJ2-5; size: -; V: TRBV2; DNA: TGTGCCAGCAGTGGCCCGGGGGGGCGAAGAGAGACCCAGTACTTC; CDR3: CASSGPGGRRETQYF
D: TRBD2; J: TRBJ2-1; size: -; V: TRBV5-1; DNA: TGCGCCAGCAGCTTGGATGGCGGGAGGAGGATCGATGAGCAGTTCTTC; CDR3: CASSLDGGRRIDEQFF
D: -; J: TRBJ2-2; size: -; V: TRBV9; DNA: TGTGCCAGCAGCCCGAGACACGGCGTCCGGGAGCTGTTTTTT; CDR3: CASSPRHGVRELFF
D: TRBD2; J: TRBJ2-5; size: -; V: TRBV29-1; DNA: TGCAGCTTCCGGGGGGGGGAGACCCAGTACTTC; CDR3: CSFRGGETQYF
D: -; J: TRBJ1-4; size: -; V: TRBV19; DNA: TGTGCCAGTAGGGCCCGACAGGTTTCGAACGTTGAAAAACTGTTTTTT; CDR3: CASRARQVSNVEKLFF
D: -; J: TRBJ2-1; size: -; V: TRBV18; DNA: TGTGCCAGCTCCTCCGATCCACAGGGATTAACTGAGCAGTTCTTC; CDR3: CASSSDPQGLTEQFF
D: TRBD2; J: TRBJ2-1; size: -; V: TRBV5-1; DNA: TGCGCCAGCAGCTCCGGTGGTAGCGGGAGATATAATGAGCAGTTCTTC; CDR3: CASSSGGSGRYNEQFF
D: -; J: TRBJ1-2; size: -; V: TRBV2; DNA: TGTGCCAGCAGTGTGGGTCAGGGGATCGGCTACACCTTC; CDR3: CASSVGQGIGYTF
D: TRBD1; J: TRBJ2-5; size: -; V: TRBV5-1; DNA: TGCGCCAGCAGCTTGGCGGCGGGGACAGGAGAGACCCAGTACTTC; CDR3: CASSLAAGTGETQYF
D: -; J: TRBJ2-3; size: -; V: TRBV5-1; DNA: TGCGCCAGCAGCTTGGCCCCGGCCGGGACAGCGGGCGGGGCAGATACGCAGTATTTT; CDR3: CASSLAPAGTAGGADTQYF
D: TRBD1; J: TRBJ1-2; size: -; V: TRBV14; DNA: TGTGCCAGCAGCCAAGAGACAGGGGGAATACGTGGCTACACCTTC; CDR3: CASSQETGGIRGYTF
D: -; J: TRBJ1-2; size: -; V: TRBV6-5; DNA: TGTGCCAGCAGTCGCCCTACAGGGAACAATGGCTACACCTTC; CDR3: CASSRPTGNNGYTF
D: -; J: TRBJ2-2; size: -; V: TRBV3-1/TRBV3-2; DNA: TGTGCCAGCAGCCAGAGCGATTTAGGACAGACCGGGGAGCTGTTTTTT; CDR3: CASSQSDLGQTGELFF
D: TRBD2; J: TRBJ2-5; size: -; V: TRBV19; DNA: TGTGCCAGTAGTAGAGCGGGAGCCCAACAAGAGACCCAGTACTTC; CDR3: CASSRAGAQQETQYF
D: TRBD2; J: TRBJ2-5; size: -; V: TRBV5-1; DNA: TGCGCCAGCAAAGATTTAGCGGGACAAGAGACCCAGTACTTC; CDR3: CASKDLAGQETQYF
D: TRBD1; J: TRBJ2-2; size: -; V: TRBV7-9; DNA: TGTGCCAGCAGCACCGGGACAGGGGTTTCCGGGGAGCTGTTTTTT; CDR3: CASSTGTGVSGELFF
D: -; J: TRBJ1-4; size: -; V: TRBV7-6; DNA: TGTGCCAGCAGTCCGGGACACTCTAATGAAAAACTGTTTTTT; CDR3: CASSPGHSNEKLFF
D: -; J: TRBJ2-5; size: once; V: TRBV11-2; DNA: TGTGCCAGCAATTTAAACAACCCACAGATCGGAGAGACCCAGTACTTC; CDR3: CASNLNNPQIGETQYF
D: TRBD2; J: TRBJ2-3; size: -; V: TRBV11-2; DNA: TGTGCCAGCAGCTTAGCAGCGGGAGTTGCAGATACGCAGTATTTT; CDR3: CASSLAAGVADTQYF
D: -; J: TRBJ2-4; size: -; V: TRBV4-1; DNA: TGCGCCAGCAGCCAAGAGTTGGTTAAGTCAGGCATTCAGTACTTC; CDR3: CASSQELVKSGIQYF
D: TRBD1; J: TRBJ1-2; size: -; V: TRBV14; DNA: TGTGCCAGCACCCAAACCCCGCACAGGGGCATCTATGGCTACACCTTC; CDR3: CASTQTPHRGIYGYTF
D: -; J: TRBJ2-3; size: -; V: TRBV7-2; DNA: TGTGCCAGCAGCTTTGAGGGAGGGGGGGCAGATACGCAGTATTTT; CDR3: CASSFEGGGADTQYF
D: TRBD1; J: TRBJ2-7; size: -; V: TRBV29-1; DNA: TGCAGCGTTGTCTGGGACAGGGGGCTCGAGCAGTACTTC; CDR3: CSVVWDRGLEQYF
D: -; J: TRBJ1-1; size: once; V: TRBV3-1/TRBV3-2; DNA: TGTGCCAGCAGCCTAGGACGGGGAACTGAAGCTTTCTTT; CDR3: CASSLGRGTEAFF
D: TRBD1; J: TRBJ2-4; size: -; V: TRBV27; DNA: TGTGCCAGCAGTGCCTGGACAGGGACGAGGAAAAACATTCAGTACTTC; CDR3: CASSAWTGTRKNIQYF
D: TRBD2; J: TRBJ2-1; size: -; V: TRBV6-5; DNA: TGTGCCAGCAGTCGCGGGAGAGCAAACGATGAGCAGTTCTTC; CDR3: CASSRGRANDEQFF
D: TRBD2; J: TRBJ2-2; size: few; V: TRBV19; DNA: TGTGCCAGTACCAAACAGGGACTAGCGGGAGTAACCGGGGAGCTGTTTTTT; CDR3: CASTKQGLAGVTGELFF
D: -; J: TRBJ1-2; size: few; V: TRBV6-5; DNA: TGTGCCAGCAGTCAGACTGGTTATGGCTACACCTTC; CDR3: CASSQTGYGYTF
D: TRBD1; J: TRBJ1-3; size: -; V: TRBV2; DNA: TGTGCCAGCAGTGGGCCAGGGACAGGGACTGGAAACACCATATATTTT; CDR3: CASSGPGTGTGNTIYF
D: TRBD1; J: TRBJ1-1; size: -; V: TRBV30; DNA: TGTGCCTGCACAAGGGACAGGCTAACGAACACTGAAGCTTTCTTT; CDR3: CACTRDRLTNTEAFF